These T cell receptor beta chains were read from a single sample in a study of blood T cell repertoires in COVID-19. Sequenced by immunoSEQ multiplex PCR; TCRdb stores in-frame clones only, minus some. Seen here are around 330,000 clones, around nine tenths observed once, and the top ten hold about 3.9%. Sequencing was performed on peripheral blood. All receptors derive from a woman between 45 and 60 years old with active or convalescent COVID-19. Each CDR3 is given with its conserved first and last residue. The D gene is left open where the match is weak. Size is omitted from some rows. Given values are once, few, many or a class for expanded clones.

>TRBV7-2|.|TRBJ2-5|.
CASSLVRQGGTQYF
TGTGCCAGCAGCTTAGTCCGTCAGGGTGGGACCCAGTACTTC
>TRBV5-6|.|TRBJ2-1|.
CASRLSNPPSSYNEQFF
TGTGCCAGCAGGTTATCTAACCCCCCTAGCTCCTACAATGAGCAGTTCTTC
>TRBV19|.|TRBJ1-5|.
CASTNIRGSGNQPQHF
TGTGCCAGTACCAATATCAGGGGCTCGGGGAATCAGCCCCAGCATTTT
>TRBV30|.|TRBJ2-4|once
CAWRPRLAKNIQYF
TGTGCCTGGAGACCCCGGTTAGCCAAAAACATTCAGTACTTC
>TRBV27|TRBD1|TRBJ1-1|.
CASSRTGTGPGTEAFF
TGTGCCAGCAGTAGAACCGGGACAGGGCCGGGAACTGAAGCTTTCTTT
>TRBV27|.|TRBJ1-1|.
CASSLQGGVGTEAFF
TGTGCCAGCAGTTTACAAGGGGGGGTGGGGACTGAAGCTTTCTTT
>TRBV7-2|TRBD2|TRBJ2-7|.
CASGQGLAGDYEQYF
TGTGCCAGCGGTCAGGGACTAGCGGGGGACTACGAGCAGTACTTC
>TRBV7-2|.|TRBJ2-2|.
CASSWGDGGGELFF
TGTGCCAGCAGCTGGGGGGACGGGGGCGGGGAGCTGTTTTTT
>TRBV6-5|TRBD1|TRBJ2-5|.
CASRDSPKETQYF
TGTGCCAGTCGGGACAGCCCTAAAGAGACCCAGTACTTC
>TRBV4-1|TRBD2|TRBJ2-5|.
CASSPGTSGGETQYF
TGCGCCAGCAGCCCAGGGACTAGCGGGGGTGAGACCCAGTACTTC
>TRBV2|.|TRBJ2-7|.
CASRPRVRVNEQYF
TGTGCCAGCAGGCCGAGGGTAAGGGTAAACGAGCAGTACTTC
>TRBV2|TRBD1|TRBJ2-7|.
CASSELDRGYEQYF
TGTGCCAGCAGTGAATTGGACAGGGGATACGAGCAGTACTTC
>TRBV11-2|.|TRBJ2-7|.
CASSLAGYEQYF
TGTGCCAGCAGCTTAGCAGGGTACGAGCAGTACTTC
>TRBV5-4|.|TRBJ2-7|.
CASSLDRNYEQYF
TGTGCCAGCAGCTTGGACAGGAACTACGAGCAGTACTTC
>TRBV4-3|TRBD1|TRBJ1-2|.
CASSQDTGQGDYGYTF
TGCGCCAGCAGCCAAGATACGGGACAGGGAGACTATGGCTACACCTTC
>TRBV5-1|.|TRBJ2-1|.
CASTRGGANEQFF
TGCGCCAGCACCCGAGGGGGGGCCAATGAGCAGTTCTTC
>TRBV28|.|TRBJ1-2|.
CASTLGHLYGYTF
TGTGCCAGCACCTTGGGACATCTCTATGGCTACACCTTC
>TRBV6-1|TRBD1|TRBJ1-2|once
CASSEGQSYGYTF
TGTGCCAGCAGTGAGGGACAGTCCTATGGCTACACCTTC
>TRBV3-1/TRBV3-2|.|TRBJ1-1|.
CASSQKSKVRGGTEAFF
TGTGCCAGCAGCCAAAAGTCAAAGGTAAGGGGCGGTACTGAAGCTTTCTTT
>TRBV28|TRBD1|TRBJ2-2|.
CASNNNRGRAGELFF
TGTGCCAGCAATAACAACAGGGGTCGGGCCGGGGAGCTGTTTTTT
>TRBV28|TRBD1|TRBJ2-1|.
CASNSGRQGGYNEQFF
TGTGCCAGCAATTCAGGGCGACAGGGTGGGTACAATGAGCAGTTCTTC
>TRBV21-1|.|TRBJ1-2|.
CASSKLDSWREYGYTF
TGTGCCAGCAGCAAATTGGACAGTTGGAGAGAATATGGCTACACCTTC
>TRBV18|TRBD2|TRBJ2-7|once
CASSTGLAGYEQYF
TGTGCCAGCTCCACGGGACTAGCGGGCTACGAGCAGTACTTC
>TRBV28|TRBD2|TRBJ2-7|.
CASSPLASGRVNEQYF
TGTGCCAGCAGCCCCCTGGCTAGCGGGAGAGTAAACGAGCAGTACTTC
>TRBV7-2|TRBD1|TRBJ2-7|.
CASSKTGGGYEQYF
TGTGCCAGCAGCAAGACAGGGGGCGGCTACGAGCAGTACTTC
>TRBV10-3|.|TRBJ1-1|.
CAISESYGRVNTEAFF
TGTGCCATCAGTGAGTCATATGGCAGGGTGAACACTGAAGCTTTCTTT
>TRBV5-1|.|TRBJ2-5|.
CASRPWAGQETQYF
TGCGCCAGCCGTCCGTGGGCAGGACAAGAGACCCAGTACTTC
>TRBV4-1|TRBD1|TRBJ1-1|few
CASSSGTGGNTEAFF
TGCGCCAGCAGCTCAGGGACAGGGGGGAACACTGAAGCTTTCTTT
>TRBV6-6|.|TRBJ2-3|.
CASSPREGTEGTDTQYF
TGTGCCAGCAGTCCCCGTGAGGGAACGGAAGGCACAGATACGCAGTATTTT
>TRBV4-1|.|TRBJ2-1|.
CASSPRGKRAYNEQFF
TGCGCCAGCAGCCCGCGAGGGAAGAGGGCCTACAATGAGCAGTTCTTC
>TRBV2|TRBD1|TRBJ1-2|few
CASSEDDRADGYTF
TGTGCCAGCAGTGAAGACGACAGGGCGGATGGCTACACCTTC
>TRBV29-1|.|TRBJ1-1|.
CSGYKAGNTEAFF
TGCAGCGGATACAAGGCAGGGAACACTGAAGCTTTCTTT
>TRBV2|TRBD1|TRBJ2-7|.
CASMERTGKDEQYF
TGTGCCAGCATGGAAAGGACAGGGAAGGACGAGCAGTACTTC
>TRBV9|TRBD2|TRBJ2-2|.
CASSITSGGASNTGELFF
TGTGCCAGCAGCATTACTAGCGGGGGGGCGTCGAACACCGGGGAGCTGTTTTTT
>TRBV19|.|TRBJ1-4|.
CASSIRTSTNEKLFF
TGTGCCAGTAGTATTCGCACTTCAACTAATGAAAAACTGTTTTTT
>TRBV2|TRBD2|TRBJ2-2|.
CASRPLAGVTGELFF
TGTGCCAGCAGACCACTAGCGGGAGTCACCGGGGAGCTGTTTTTT
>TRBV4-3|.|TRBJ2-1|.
CASSQVTSSYNEQFF
TGCGCCAGCAGCCAAGTTACTAGCTCCTACAATGAGCAGTTCTTC
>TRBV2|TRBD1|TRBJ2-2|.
CASRAGTGNTGELFF
TGTGCCAGCAGAGCCGGGACAGGGAACACCGGGGAGCTGTTTTTT
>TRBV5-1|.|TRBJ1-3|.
CASSTGGSGNTIYF
TGCGCCAGCAGCACTGGGGGGTCTGGAAACACCATATATTTT
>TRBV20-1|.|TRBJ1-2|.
CSASSGRDRSGGYTF
TGCAGTGCTAGTAGTGGCAGGGATCGATCGGGTGGCTACACCTTC
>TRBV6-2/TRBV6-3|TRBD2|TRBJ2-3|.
CASSYSRFSGTPTDTQYF
TGTGCCAGCAGTTACTCCCGGTTTAGCGGGACACCCACAGATACGCAGTATTTT
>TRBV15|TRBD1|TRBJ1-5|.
CATSRDGGGPQPQHF
TGTGCCACCAGCAGAGATGGAGGGGGCCCTCAGCCCCAGCATTTT
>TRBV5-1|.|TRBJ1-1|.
CASSLELSSGEAFF
TGCGCCAGCAGCTTGGAGTTGTCAAGCGGTGAAGCTTTCTTT
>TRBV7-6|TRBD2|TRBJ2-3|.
CASSLIGGREGDTQYF
TGTGCCAGCAGCTTGATCGGCGGGAGGGAAGGGGATACGCAGTATTTT
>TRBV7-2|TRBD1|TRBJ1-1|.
CASSPHQGVAEAFF
TGTGCCAGCAGCCCACATCAGGGGGTCGCTGAAGCTTTCTTT
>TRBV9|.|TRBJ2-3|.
CASSVAPITDTQYF
TGTGCCAGCAGCGTAGCCCCCATCACAGATACGCAGTATTTT